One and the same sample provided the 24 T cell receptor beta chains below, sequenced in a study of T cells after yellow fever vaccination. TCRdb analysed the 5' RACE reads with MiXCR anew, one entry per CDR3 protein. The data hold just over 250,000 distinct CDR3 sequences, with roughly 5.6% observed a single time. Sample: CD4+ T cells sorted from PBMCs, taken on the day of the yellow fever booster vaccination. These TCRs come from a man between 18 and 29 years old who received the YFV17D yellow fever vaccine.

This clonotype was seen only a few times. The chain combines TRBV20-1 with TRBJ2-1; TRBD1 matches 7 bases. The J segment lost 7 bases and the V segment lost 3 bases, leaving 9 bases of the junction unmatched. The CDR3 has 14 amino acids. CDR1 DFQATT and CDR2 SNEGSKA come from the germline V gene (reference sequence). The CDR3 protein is CSASQTGVENEQFF. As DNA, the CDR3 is TGCAGTGCTAGTCAAACAGGGGTAGAGAATGAGCAGTTCTTC.

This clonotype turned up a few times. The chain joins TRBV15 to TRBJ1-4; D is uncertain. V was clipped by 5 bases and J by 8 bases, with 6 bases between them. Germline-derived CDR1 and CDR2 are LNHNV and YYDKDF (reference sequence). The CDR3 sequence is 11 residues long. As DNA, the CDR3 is TGTGCCACCAGCCTAGGAGAAAAACTGTTTTTT. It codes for CATSLGEKLFF.

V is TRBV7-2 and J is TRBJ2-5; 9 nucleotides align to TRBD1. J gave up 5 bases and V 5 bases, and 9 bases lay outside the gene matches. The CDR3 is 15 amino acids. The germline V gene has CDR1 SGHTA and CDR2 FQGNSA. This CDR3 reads CASSQHRGPGETQYF. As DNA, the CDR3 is TGTGCCAGCAGCCAACACAGGGGGCCAGGGGAGACCCAGTACTTC.

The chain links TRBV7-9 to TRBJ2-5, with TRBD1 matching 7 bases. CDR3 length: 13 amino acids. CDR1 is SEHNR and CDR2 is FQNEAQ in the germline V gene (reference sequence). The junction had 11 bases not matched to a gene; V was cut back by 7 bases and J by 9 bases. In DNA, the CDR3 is TGTGCCAGCACCACTTCCGGGCAGGGGGCCCAGTACTTC. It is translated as CASTTSGQGAQYF.

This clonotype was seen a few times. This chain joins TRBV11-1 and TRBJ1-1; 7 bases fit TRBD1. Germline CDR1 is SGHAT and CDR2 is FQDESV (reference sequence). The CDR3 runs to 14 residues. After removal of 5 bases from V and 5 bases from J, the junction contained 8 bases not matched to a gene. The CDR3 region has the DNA TGTGCCAGCAGCCAGGGGGGGGGTCGAACTGAAGCTTTCTTT. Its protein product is CASSQGGGRTEAFF.

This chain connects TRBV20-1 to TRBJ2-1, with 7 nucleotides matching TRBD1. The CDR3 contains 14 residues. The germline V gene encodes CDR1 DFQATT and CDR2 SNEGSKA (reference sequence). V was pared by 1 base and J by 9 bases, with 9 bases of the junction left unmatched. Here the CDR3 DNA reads TGCAGTGCTAGAGCAGGCGACAGGGTAGGTGAGCAGTTCTTC. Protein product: CSARAGDRVGEQFF.

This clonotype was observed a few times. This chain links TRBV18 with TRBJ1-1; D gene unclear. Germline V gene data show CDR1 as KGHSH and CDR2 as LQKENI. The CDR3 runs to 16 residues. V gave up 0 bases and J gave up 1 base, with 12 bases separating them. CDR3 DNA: TGTGCCAGCTCACCACCGGGGAGGACTGGGAACACTGAAGCTTTCTTT. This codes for CASSPPGRTGNTEAFF. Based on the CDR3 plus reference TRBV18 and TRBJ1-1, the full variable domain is NAGVMQNPRHLVRRRGQEARLRCSPMKGHSHVYWYRQLPEEGLKFMVYLQKENIIDESGMPKERFSAEFPKEGPSILRIQQVVRGDSAAYFCASSPPGRTGNTEAFFGQGTRLTVV.

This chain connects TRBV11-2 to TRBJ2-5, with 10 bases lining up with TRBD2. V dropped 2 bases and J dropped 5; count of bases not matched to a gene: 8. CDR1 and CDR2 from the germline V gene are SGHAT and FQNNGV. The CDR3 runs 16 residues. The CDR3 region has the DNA TGTGCCAGCAGCTTACGGCTAGCGGGGGCCCGGGAGACCCAGTACTTC. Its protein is CASSLRLAGARETQYF.

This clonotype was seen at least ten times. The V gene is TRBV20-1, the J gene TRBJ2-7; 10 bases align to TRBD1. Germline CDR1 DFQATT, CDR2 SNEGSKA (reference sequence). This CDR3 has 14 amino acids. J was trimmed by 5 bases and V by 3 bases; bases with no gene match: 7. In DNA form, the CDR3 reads TGCAGTGCTAGTTTGGGACAGGGGAGAAACGAGCAGTACTTC. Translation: CSASLGQGRNEQYF.

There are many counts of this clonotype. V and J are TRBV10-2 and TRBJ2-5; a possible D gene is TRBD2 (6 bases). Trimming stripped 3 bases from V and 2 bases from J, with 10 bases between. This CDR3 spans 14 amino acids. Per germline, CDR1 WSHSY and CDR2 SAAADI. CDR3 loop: CASSEAGRQETQYF. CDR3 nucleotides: TGCGCCAGCAGTGAAGCAGGGAGGCAAGAGACCCAGTACTTC.

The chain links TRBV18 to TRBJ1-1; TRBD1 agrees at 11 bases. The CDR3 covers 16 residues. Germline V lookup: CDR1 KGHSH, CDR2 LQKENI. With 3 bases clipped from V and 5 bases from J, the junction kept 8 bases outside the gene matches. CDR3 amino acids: CASSPLDRGLITEAFF. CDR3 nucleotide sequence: TGTGCCAGCTCACCCCTGGACAGGGGGCTGATAACTGAAGCTTTCTTT.

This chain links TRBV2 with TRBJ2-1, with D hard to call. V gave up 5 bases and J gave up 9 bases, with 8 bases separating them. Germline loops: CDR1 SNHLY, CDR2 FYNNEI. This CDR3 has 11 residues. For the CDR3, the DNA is TGTGCCAGCAGTCGATTCGGTGAGCAGTTCTTC. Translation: CASSRFGEQFF.

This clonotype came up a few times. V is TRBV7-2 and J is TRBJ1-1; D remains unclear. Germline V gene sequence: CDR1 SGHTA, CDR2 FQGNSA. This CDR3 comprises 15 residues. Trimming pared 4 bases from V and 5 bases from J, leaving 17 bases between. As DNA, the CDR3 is TGTGCCAGCAGCTCTTTCCCTGGATCCGGGACTGAAGCTTTCTTT. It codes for CASSSFPGSGTEAFF.

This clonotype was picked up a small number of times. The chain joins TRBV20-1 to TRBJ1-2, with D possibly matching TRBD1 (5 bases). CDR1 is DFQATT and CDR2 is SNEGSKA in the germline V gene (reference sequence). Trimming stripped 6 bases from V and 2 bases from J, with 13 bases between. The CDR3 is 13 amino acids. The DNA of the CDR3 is TGCAGTGCCTTCCCGGGACCGAACTATGGCTACACCTTC. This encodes CSAFPGPNYGYTF.

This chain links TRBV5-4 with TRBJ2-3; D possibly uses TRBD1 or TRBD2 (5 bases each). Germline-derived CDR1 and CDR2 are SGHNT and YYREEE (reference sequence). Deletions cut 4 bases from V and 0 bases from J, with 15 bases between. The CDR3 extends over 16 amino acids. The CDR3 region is CASSLGTEPSTDTQYF. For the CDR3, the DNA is TGTGCCAGCAGCCTCGGGACCGAACCTAGCACAGATACGCAGTATTTT.

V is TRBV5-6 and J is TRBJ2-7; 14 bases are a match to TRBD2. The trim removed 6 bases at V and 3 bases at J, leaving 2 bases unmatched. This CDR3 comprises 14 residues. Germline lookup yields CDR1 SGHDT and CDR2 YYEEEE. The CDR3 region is CASIGTSGGYEQYF. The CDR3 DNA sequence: TGTGCCAGCATAGGGACTAGCGGGGGCTACGAGCAGTACTTC.

The CDR3 DNA reads TGTGCCAGCAGCCAAGAATATGTACGAACAGATACGCAGTATTTT. Its protein product is CASSQEYVRTDTQYF. This chain connects TRBV14 to TRBJ2-3; D ambiguous. This CDR3 spans 15 amino acids. The ends were cut back, 0 bases at V and 3 bases at J, with 10 bases in the middle. Germline lookup yields CDR1 SGHDN and CDR2 FVKESK.

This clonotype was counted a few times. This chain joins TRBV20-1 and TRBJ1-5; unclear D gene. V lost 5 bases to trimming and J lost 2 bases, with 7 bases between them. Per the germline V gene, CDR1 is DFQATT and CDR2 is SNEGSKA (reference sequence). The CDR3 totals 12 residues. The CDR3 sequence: CSAPQGNQPQHF. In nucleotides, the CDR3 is TGCAGTGCTCCCCAGGGCAATCAGCCCCAGCATTTT.

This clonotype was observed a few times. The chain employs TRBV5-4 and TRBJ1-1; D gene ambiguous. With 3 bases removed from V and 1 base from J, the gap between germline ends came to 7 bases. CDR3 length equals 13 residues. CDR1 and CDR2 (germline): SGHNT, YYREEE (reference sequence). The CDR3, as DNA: TGTGCCAGCAGCTCCCTGGGGAACACTGAAGCTTTCTTT. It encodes CASSSLGNTEAFF.

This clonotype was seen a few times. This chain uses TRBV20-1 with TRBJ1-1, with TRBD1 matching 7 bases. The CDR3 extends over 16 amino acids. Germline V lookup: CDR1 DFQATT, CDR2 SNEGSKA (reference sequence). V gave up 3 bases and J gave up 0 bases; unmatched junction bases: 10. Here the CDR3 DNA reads TGCAGTGCTAGGTTAGGGGGCCTTCCAATGAACACTGAAGCTTTCTTT. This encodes CSARLGGLPMNTEAFF.

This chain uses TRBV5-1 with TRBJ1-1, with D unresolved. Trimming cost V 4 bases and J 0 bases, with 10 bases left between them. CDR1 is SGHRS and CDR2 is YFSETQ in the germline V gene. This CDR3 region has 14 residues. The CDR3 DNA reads TGCGCCAGCAGCCGCTCCGAAATGAACACTGAAGCTTTCTTT. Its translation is CASSRSEMNTEAFF.

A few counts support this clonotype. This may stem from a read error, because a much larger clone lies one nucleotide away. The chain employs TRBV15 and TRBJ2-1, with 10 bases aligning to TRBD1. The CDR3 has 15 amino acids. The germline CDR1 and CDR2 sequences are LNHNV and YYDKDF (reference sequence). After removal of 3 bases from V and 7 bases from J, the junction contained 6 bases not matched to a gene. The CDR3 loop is CATSSDRDRGNEQFF. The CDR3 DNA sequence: TGTGCCACCAGCAGTGACCGGGACAGGGGAAATGAGCAGTTCTTC.

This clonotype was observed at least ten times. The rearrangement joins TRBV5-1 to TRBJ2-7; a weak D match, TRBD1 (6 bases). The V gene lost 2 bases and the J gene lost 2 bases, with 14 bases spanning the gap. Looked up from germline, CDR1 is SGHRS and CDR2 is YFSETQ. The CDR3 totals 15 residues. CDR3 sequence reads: CASSFEGTGTYEQYF. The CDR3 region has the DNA TGCGCCAGCAGCTTCGAAGGTACAGGGACCTACGAGCAGTACTTC.

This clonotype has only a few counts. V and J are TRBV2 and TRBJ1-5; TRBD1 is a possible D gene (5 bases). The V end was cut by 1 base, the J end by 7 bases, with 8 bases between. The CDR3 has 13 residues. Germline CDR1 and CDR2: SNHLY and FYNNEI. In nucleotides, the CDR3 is TGTGCCAGCAGTGAAGAAGGGACCCAGCCCCAGCATTTT. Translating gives CASSEEGTQPQHF.